A single sample gave rise to the 7 T cell receptor beta chains below, sequenced in a study of identical twins. One entry per CDR3 protein results from TCRdb running MiXCR on the 5' RACE reads. The table includes roughly 1.6 million distinct CDR3 sequences, around a third detected once. Sequenced sample: cord blood. The receptors here all came from a newborn girl in good health.

This clonotype was picked up many times. The chain joins TRBV7-9 to TRBJ2-3; 9 nucleotides align to TRBD2. CDR1 and CDR2 from the germline V gene are SEHNR and FQNEAQ (reference sequence). The CDR3 consists of 15 residues. Losses at the gene ends were 3 bases for V and 5 bases for J; bases not matched to a gene: 6. Here the CDR3 reads CASSFLAGYGDTQYF. As DNA, the CDR3 is TGTGCCAGCAGCTTTCTAGCGGGATACGGAGATACGCAGTATTTT.

This clonotype showed up just a few times. The chain employs TRBV5-1 and TRBJ2-3; TRBD2 matches 7 bases. Germline V gives CDR1 SGHRS, CDR2 YFSETQ. The CDR3 has 16 residues. V shed 1 base and J 0 bases; nucleotides not matched to a gene: 5. For the CDR3, the DNA is TGCGCCAGCAGCTTGCAACCAGCGGGGAGCACAGATACGCAGTATTTT. It translates to CASSLQPAGSTDTQYF.

The chain recombines TRBV3-1 with TRBJ2-4, with 10 bases aligning to TRBD2. The J segment lost 13 bases and the V segment lost 5 bases, leaving 14 bases of the junction unmatched. Germline V gene data show CDR1 as LGHDT and CDR2 as YNNKEL (reference sequence). The CDR3 has 15 amino acids. CDR3 in amino acids: CASSDKRGGYNEQYF. Here the CDR3 DNA reads TGTGCCAGCAGCGATAAGCGGGGGGGATACAATGAGCAGTACTTC.

This clonotype was picked up a small number of times. J is TRBJ1-1 and V is TRBV20-1; a possible D gene is TRBD1 (6 bases). V gave up 5 bases and J gave up 1 base, with 8 bases separating them. CDR1 DFQATT and CDR2 SNEGSKA come from the germline V gene (reference sequence). The CDR3 has 12 residues. This chain's CDR3 is CSAVTGNTEAFF. The DNA of the CDR3 is TGCAGTGCTGTGACAGGGAACACTGAAGCTTTCTTT.

The chain links TRBV29-1 to TRBJ1-5, with D possibly matching TRBD1 (5 bases). There are 13 residues in the CDR3. The V and J ends lost 5 bases and 3 bases respectively, with 11 bases between them. Germline V gene sequence: CDR1 SQVTM, CDR2 ANQGSEA. CDR3: CSVRWGTNQPQHF. In nucleotides, the CDR3 is TGCAGCGTTAGGTGGGGGACCAATCAGCCCCAGCATTTT.

This clonotype was seen more than once but under ten times. Here the CDR3 reads CASSQEPGTSGRILNEQFF. CDR3 nucleotides: TGTGCCAGCAGCCAAGAACCCGGGACTAGCGGCAGAATTCTAAATGAGCAGTTCTTC. The chain joins TRBV14 to TRBJ2-1; TRBD2 aligns across 11 bases. The ends lost 0 bases at V and 7 bases at J; junction bases unmatched: 14. The CDR3 totals 19 residues. CDR1 is SGHDN, CDR2 FVKESK, per germline.

This clonotype showed up many times. V is TRBV2 and J is TRBJ1-2; TRBD1 aligns across 8 bases. This CDR3 comprises 15 residues. V gave up 6 bases and J gave up 2 bases; unmatched junction bases: 8. CDR1 is SNHLY, CDR2 FYNNEI, per germline. Written as DNA, the CDR3 is TGTGCCAGCAGGGCCGACAGGGGAGGAAACTATGGCTACACCTTC. Translating it yields CASRADRGGNYGYTF.